These 10 T cell receptor beta chains were all obtained from the same sample, sequenced in a study of monozygotic twins with cystic fibrosis. Some clones are missing from TCRdb's copy, which holds only in-frame ones; the method was immunoSEQ multiplex PCR. Altogether about 14,000 clones are present, about 93% being singletons, with the ten largest covering 8% to 9.5%. Sequences were obtained from blood. The source is a girl aged 2-10 years with cystic fibrosis.

CDR3 protein: CASTKQGVPYEQYF. CDR3 DNA sequence: TGTGCCAGCACCAAACAGGGGGTGCCCTACGAGCAGTACTTC. The chain recombines TRBV5-4 with TRBJ2-7; TRBD1 matches at 8 bases. The CDR3 has 14 residues. Per germline, CDR1 SGHNT and CDR2 YYREEE (reference sequence). Germline trimming cut 6 bases from V and 2 bases from J; bases unmatched to any gene: 7. The entire variable domain, with the rest obtained from reference TRBV5-4 and TRBJ2-7, is as follows: ETGVTQSPTHLIKTRGQQVTLRCSSQSGHNTVSWYQQALGQGPQFIFQYYREEENGRGNFPPRFSGLQFPNYSSELNVNALELDDSALYLCASTKQGVPYEQYFGPGTRLTVT.

This chain uses TRBV10-3 with TRBJ1-1; TRBD1 is a possible D gene (6 bases). Trimming pared 3 bases from V and 4 bases from J, leaving 12 bases between. Germline values: CDR1 ENHRY, CDR2 SYGVKD. The CDR3 is made up of 14 amino acids. CDR3 sequence: CAISERGAITEAFF. The CDR3 DNA reads TGTGCCATCAGTGAACGGGGGGCCATCACTGAAGCTTTCTTT.

The chain's CDR3 is CASSQADYNEQFF. The CDR3 DNA sequence: TGTGCCAGCAGCCAAGCGGACTACAATGAGCAGTTCTTC. This rearrangement joins TRBV14 to TRBJ2-1; D not certain. This CDR3 comprises 13 residues. Trimming stripped 1 base from V and 3 bases from J, with 4 bases between. Germline-derived CDR1 and CDR2 are SGHDN and FVKESK.

This CDR3 reads CASSNPGGELFF. The CDR3 coding sequence is TGTGCCAGCAGTAACCCTGGCGGGGAGCTGTTTTTT. This chain uses TRBV28 with TRBJ2-2; D is ambiguous. The CDR3 consists of 12 residues. Per the germline V gene, CDR1 is MDHEN and CDR2 is SYDVKM. Trimming removed 5 bases at V and 7 bases at J, with 8 bases between.

J is TRBJ2-1 and V is TRBV11-2; D gene ambiguous. V shed 1 base and J shed 7 bases, with 5 bases lying between them. Germline CDR1 is SGHAT and CDR2 is FQNNGV. The CDR3 runs 12 residues. In nucleotides, the CDR3 is TGTGCCAGCAGCTTAGTAGGGAATGAGCAGTTCTTC. This encodes CASSLVGNEQFF.

This clone was observed a single time. This chain uses TRBV30 with TRBJ1-1; no reliable D call. V lost 3 bases to trimming and J lost 6 bases, with 14 bases between them. Per germline, CDR1 GTSNPN and CDR2 SVGIG (reference sequence). This CDR3 comprises 13 residues. CDR3 protein: CAWSRGYDPEAFF. CDR3 nucleotide sequence: TGTGCCTGGAGCAGAGGTTACGACCCTGAAGCTTTCTTT.

The chain combines TRBV7-3 with TRBJ2-2, with TRBD2 identical over 7 bases. Trimming took 5 bases from V and 4 from J; bases not matched to a gene: 7. CDR3 length: 15 residues. The germline gives CDR1 SGHTA, CDR2 FQGTGA. DNA for the CDR3: TGTGCCAGCAGCAGGGTGGGAGGGTTCACCGGGGAGCTGTTTTTT. This encodes CASSRVGGFTGELFF.

The chain uses TRBV28 and TRBJ2-1; tentatively, D is TRBD1 or TRBD2 (5 bases each). Germline CDR1 is MDHEN and CDR2 is SYDVKM. V was pared by 3 bases and J by 7 bases, with 19 bases between. CDR3 length: 16 residues. The CDR3 DNA is TGTGCCAGCAGTTTGTCTAACCGGATTGAGGGGAATGAGCAGTTCTTC. This translates into CASSLSNRIEGNEQFF.

The chain is built from TRBV19 and TRBJ2-5; possibly TRBD2 for D (7 bases). This CDR3 has 14 residues. V was trimmed by 3 bases and J by 5 bases, leaving 13 bases between them. In germline, CDR1 is LNHDA, CDR2 SQIVND (reference sequence). The CDR3 spells CASSIGGGEETQYF. Written as DNA, the CDR3 is TGTGCCAGTAGTATCGGAGGGGGGGAGGAGACCCAGTACTTC.

The CDR3 region has the DNA TGTGCCAGCAGCTTGGGTAGGGAGAGGTCTGGAAACACCATATATTTT. Translated: CASSLGRERSGNTIYF. The V and J genes are TRBV5-6 and TRBJ1-3; no clear D gene. CDR1 is SGHDT, CDR2 YYEEEE, per germline. Trimming took off 0 bases at V and 1 base at J, with 11 bases between the two ends. There are 16 residues in the CDR3.